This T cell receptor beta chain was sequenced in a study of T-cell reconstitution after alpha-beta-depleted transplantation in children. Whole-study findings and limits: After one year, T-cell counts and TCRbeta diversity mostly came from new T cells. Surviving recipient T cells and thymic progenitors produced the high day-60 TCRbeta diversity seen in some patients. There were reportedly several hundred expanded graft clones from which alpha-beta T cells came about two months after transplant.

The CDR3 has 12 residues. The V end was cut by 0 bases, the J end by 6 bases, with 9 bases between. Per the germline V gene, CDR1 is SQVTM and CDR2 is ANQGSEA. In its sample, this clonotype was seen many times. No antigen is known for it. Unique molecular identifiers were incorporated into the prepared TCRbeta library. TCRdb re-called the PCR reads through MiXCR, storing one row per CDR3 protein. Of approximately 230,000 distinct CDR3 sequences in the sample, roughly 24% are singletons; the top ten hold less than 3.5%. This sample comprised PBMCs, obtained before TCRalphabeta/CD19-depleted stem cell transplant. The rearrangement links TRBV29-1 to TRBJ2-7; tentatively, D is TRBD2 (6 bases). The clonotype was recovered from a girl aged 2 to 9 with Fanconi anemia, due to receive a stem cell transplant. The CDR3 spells CSVEDPRGEQYF. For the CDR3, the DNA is TGCAGCGTTGAAGATCCGCGGGGCGAGCAGTACTTC.